This section outlines one TCR beta chain sequence together with its context. This CDR3 is 11 amino acids long. Germline V CDR1 and CDR2: MDHEN, SYDVKM. V was cut by 6 bases and J by 4 bases, with 6 bases left in between. The method was immunoSEQ multiplex PCR; TCRdb's version includes in-frame clones alone and lacks a portion of them. This repertoire shows about 77,000 clones, around 87% found once; its top ten account for less than 8%. These data belong to a study of OX40 agonist ivuxolimab in advanced cancers. The starting material was CD4+ or CD8+ T cells sorted from blood, obtained in a trial of the OX40 agonist ivuxolimab. The receptor comes from an adult with an advanced solid tumor such as melanoma, head and neck, liver or kidney cancer. The J gene is TRBJ1-2, the V gene TRBV28, with D hard to call. The CDR3 here is CASSGSYGYTF. The CDR3 DNA reads as TGTGCCAGCAGCGGAAGCTATGGCTACACCTTC.